This section outlines one TCR beta chain sequence together with its context. Its antigen is as yet unknown. The data derive from a study of OX40 agonist ivuxolimab in advanced cancers. Findings and caveats of the study: Blood T cells, both CD4+ and CD8+, expanded clonally by week 6 at 0.1 to 3.0 mg/kg.

Here immunoSEQ multiplex PCR was the method, and the copy in TCRdb shows in-frame clones only, minus some. The sample holds 44,000 or so clones, over 80% seen once. Germline-derived CDR1 and CDR2 are SGHTA and FQGNSA. This CDR3 comprises 15 residues. The ends lost 2 bases at V and 1 base at J; junction bases unmatched: 1. The TCR comes from an adult with an advanced solid tumor such as melanoma, head and neck, liver or kidney cancer. This chain uses TRBV7-2 with TRBJ2-5, with TRBD2 identical over 10 bases. Material: CD4+ or CD8+ T cells sorted from blood, obtained in a trial of the OX40 agonist ivuxolimab. The CDR3 sequence: CASSLRLAGQETQYF. The CDR3 DNA sequence: TGTGCCAGCAGCTTAAGACTAGCGGGCCAAGAGACCCAGTACTTC. Complete variable domain (other parts from reference TRBV7-2 and TRBJ2-5): GAGVSQSPSNKVTEKGKDVELRCDPISGHTALYWYRQSLGQGLEFLIYFQGNSAPDKSGLPSDRFSAERTGGSVSTLTIQRTQQEDSAVYLCASSLRLAGQETQYFGPGTRLLVL.